The entry below gives a single TCR beta chain sequence along with its context. What this receptor recognizes is not known. The input lacks base qualities; no much larger clone sits a single base away. This specimen comes from a study of tumor and adjacent non-tumor tissue in lung cancer (dated by TCRdb to 2016 to 2018). Concerning the study at large: By cancer type, the cohort comprised 12 adenocarcinoma patients, a couple of squamous cell carcinoma patients and 1 small cell lung cancer patient. Ages among the roughly 15 patients ranged from about 30 to 85 years, there were approximately 10 men and 5 women, and disease was at TNM stage I to III. Sequencing produced about 120,000,000 productive TCRbeta reads in total, an average of approximately 4.2 million reads per sample. The study compared bulk TCRbeta repertoires between lung tumor tissue and matched distant non-tumor lung tissue from 15 or so lung cancer patients. For each patient, one tumor sample and one normal lung sample were taken, giving a few dozen paired specimens that underwent TCRbeta CDR3 sequencing.

Library generation was performed with multiplex PCR. The listed sequencing device is Illumina HiSeq 2500. TCRbeta libraries were constructed through three rounds of nested PCR with primers (Table S4) according to protocols modified from ARM-PCR. PCR products of 200-500 bp were gel-excised and purified with the QIAquick gel extraction kit before sequencing. As for the original processing: Reads were cleaned using Trimmomatic, were merged into complete CDR3 sequences using FLASH, and were assigned to V(D)J germline segments using MiTCR. VDJtools was used to compute clonal diversity as the inverse Simpson's index. A read counted as productive if the sequence was in-frame and lacked a premature stop codon. TCRdb reworked the public reads: Q25 trimming with fastp, MiXCR clone assembly, productive beta chains retained. Duplicate CDR3 protein sequences are folded into a single record with the most common DNA and genes. TCRdb assigned the V and J calls; the authors' analysis was not used. The sample profile shows 60,000 to 95,000 distinct CDR3 sequences; 60% to 80% of them were found once. The ten biggest clones cover 12% of the sample.

Results the study describes overall, beyond this receptor: TCR diversity (inverse Simpson) was significantly higher in tumor than in normal lung tissue (roughly 430 vs 170, P = 0.0075, Mann-Whitney U test). Neither the sequencing platform nor unique molecular identifiers are named or mentioned anywhere in the methods. Peripheral blood was not sequenced, so blood TCRbeta repertoires were not examined in the lung cancer patients of the study. A significantly larger cumulative share of the repertoire was made up by the top 100 clones in normal lung than in tumor tissue. Younger patients had significantly higher TCR diversity, and higher tumor TCR diversity was associated with shorter overall and disease-free survival. With only around 15 patients in the cohort, the authors noted that larger samples and more detailed clinical data are needed.

RNA was extracted from bulk unsorted tissue and checked for quality with a NanoDrop ND-1000 and an Agilent 2100. Newly diagnosed lung cancer patients without prior chemotherapy who had been admitted for thoracic surgery in China between August and November 2014 were enrolled as donors. Patients who had received previous radiotherapy or chemotherapy, or who had another concurrent cancer, were excluded from the study. Surgical tissue pieces of 1-2 cm3 were preserved in RNAlater solution and were kept at -80 degrees C until use. There are 12 amino acids in the CDR3, from cysteine to phenylalanine inclusive. The DNA shown is the 36-base CDR3, in frame from base 1. The V and J ends are trimmed by 8 bases and 11 bases, leaving 17 bases between them.

The source is a woman between 50 and 59 years old with non-small cell lung cancer. The sample consisted of lung tumor tissue. This receptor chain uses TRBV12-3 or TRBV12-4 and TRBJ2-3, with TRBD2 as a weak D call on 5 bases. The CDR3 region: CASCPTGMKQYF. The DNA is as follows: TGTGCCAGCTGTCCAACCGGGATGAAGCAGTATTTT.